One sample yielded the 22 T cell receptor beta chains listed below, sequenced in a study of shared clonotypes between healthy human individuals (dated by TCRdb to 2020 to 2022). Libraries were built with the immunoSEQ multiplex PCR assay. This is the immuneACCESS table as TCRdb keeps it, with only in-frame sequences that have V and J called. A part of the clones is gone; compared with another copy, unresolved V genes explain less than half, and the rest is unexplained. The sample table contains roughly 2.1 million clones; only one count was recorded for about 92% of them. The ten largest clones capture under 2% of the sample. CD8 naive samples were obtained by positive selection for CCR7 among CD45RO-negative cells, yielding a CD45RA+CCR7+ population from which TemRA cells were excluded. Material: naive CD8+ T cells from PBMCs. The sample's cell subset or site label is to be understood as: CD45RA+CCR7+. The receptors originated from a man younger than 30 in good health. Some clones in this sample may be carry-over from other donors' samples.

This sequence joins TRBV29-1 and TRBJ2-3; possibly TRBD2 for D (6 bases). The CDR3 runs to 15 residues. V was pared by 2 bases and J by 2 bases, with 14 bases between. Germline CDR1 and CDR2: SQVTM and ANQGSEA. CDR3: CSVERSGSYTDTQYF. The CDR3 nucleotides read TGCAGCGTTGAACGGAGCGGGTCCTACACAGATACGCAGTATTTT.

The chain has TRBV7-9 and TRBJ1-2; D gene unclear. Germline CDR1 reads SEHNR; CDR2 reads FQNEAQ (reference sequence). The CDR3 runs 12 residues. V lost 5 bases, J lost 7 bases, and 11 bases lay in between. The CDR3 DNA sequence: TGTGCCAGCAGCCTCCAGGTTCGTGGCTACACCTTC. Its translation: CASSLQVRGYTF.

This chain uses TRBV27 with TRBJ1-1; D is ambiguous. The CDR3 length is 13 residues. Germline CDR1 reads MNHEY; CDR2 reads SMNVEV (reference sequence). The ends were cut back, 8 bases at V and 3 bases at J, with 13 bases in the middle. CDR3 in amino acids: CASGRTRDTEAFF. In nucleotides, the CDR3 is TGTGCCAGCGGAAGGACGAGAGACACTGAAGCTTTCTTT.

The chain employs TRBV28 and TRBJ2-7, with D possibly being TRBD1 (5 bases). Per the germline V gene, CDR1 is MDHEN and CDR2 is SYDVKM. The V gene lost 7 bases and the J gene lost 5 bases, with 9 bases spanning the gap. This CDR3 contains 11 residues. The CDR3 coding sequence is TGTGCCAGCACAGGGTTCGACGAGCAGTACTTC. It yields the protein CASTGFDEQYF.

Only one count was recorded for this clone. This sequence joins TRBV28 and TRBJ1-1; 10 bases match TRBD1. Germline V CDR1 and CDR2: MDHEN, SYDVKM. Germline trimming cut 3 bases from V and 1 base from J; bases unmatched to any gene: 5. CDR3 length equals 16 residues. The CDR3 sequence is CASSFRGQGTNTEAFF. CDR3 coding DNA: TGTGCCAGCAGTTTTCGGGGACAGGGGACGAACACTGAAGCTTTCTTT. Combining the CDR3 with reference TRBV28 and TRBJ1-1 gives the whole variable domain DVKVTQSSRYLVKRTGEKVFLECVQDMDHENMFWYRQDPGLGLRLIYFSYDVKMKEKGDIPEGYSVSREKKERFSLILESASTNQTSMYLCASSFRGQGTNTEAFFGQGTRLTVV.

This sequence joins TRBV27 and TRBJ2-5; possibly TRBD2 for D (6 bases). There are 14 residues in the CDR3. The germline V and J ends were trimmed by 5 bases and 4 bases, with 14 bases remaining between them. Germline CDR1 reads MNHEY; CDR2 reads SMNVEV (reference sequence). CDR3: CASSRGIPLETQYF. CDR3 bases: TGTGCCAGCAGTCGCGGGATCCCCCTAGAGACCCAGTACTTC.

This clone was seen just once. V is TRBV6-5 and J is TRBJ2-5; 8 bases map to TRBD1. The CDR3 sequence is 15 residues long. CDR1 and CDR2 from the germline V gene are MNHEY and SVGAGI. With V trimmed by 5 bases and J by 1 base, 6 bases remained unmatched. The CDR3 nucleotides are TGTGCCAGCAGTCCACTGGACAGGGTCCAAGAGACCCAGTACTTC. This codes for CASSPLDRVQETQYF.

The gene calls are TRBV4-1 and TRBJ2-2; D is perhaps TRBD1 or TRBD2 (7 bases each). The CDR3 contains 17 residues. V was clipped by 0 bases and J by 7 bases, with 18 bases between them. CDR1 is MGHRA, CDR2 YSYEKL, per germline. The CDR3 DNA follows: TGCGCCAGCAGCCAAGATTCTACGGCCAGGGGGGGCGGGGAGCTGTTTTTT. Its protein is CASSQDSTARGGGELFF.

The rearrangement joins TRBV9 to TRBJ2-2; 14 bases fit TRBD2. The CDR3 has 18 amino acids. Trimming cost V 3 bases and J 0 bases; bases outside gene matches: 4. Germline V lookup: CDR1 SGDLS, CDR2 YYNGEE. CDR3 sequence reads: CASSAKGLAGANTGELFF. The CDR3 DNA follows: TGTGCCAGCAGCGCCAAGGGACTAGCGGGGGCGAACACCGGGGAGCTGTTTTTT.

The rearrangement uses TRBV4-3 and TRBJ1-3, with a possible D match to TRBD1 (6 bases). The CDR3 has 15 amino acids. Germline V gives CDR1 LGHNA, CDR2 YSLEER. Trimming removed 1 base from V and 4 bases from J, with 11 bases in between. In DNA, the CDR3 is TGCGCCAGCAGCCAAGGCACAGGGTTAGGAAACACCATATATTTT. The encoded protein is CASSQGTGLGNTIYF.

The chain recombines TRBV5-6 with TRBJ1-2, with D maybe TRBD1 (6 bases). The CDR3 sequence is 14 residues long. V was shortened by 4 bases and J by 0 bases, with 10 bases between the two germline ends. Germline CDR1 SGHDT, CDR2 YYEEEE. The DNA of the CDR3 is TGTGCCAGCAGCCCAGGGGACGCTAACTATGGCTACACCTTC. This gives the protein CASSPGDANYGYTF.

The chain combines TRBV30 with TRBJ1-2; D is unresolved. CDR3 length equals 14 residues. Germline V gene data show CDR1 as GTSNPN and CDR2 as SVGIG (reference sequence). Trimming shortened V by 3 bases and J by 4 bases, and 15 bases separated the two germline ends. The CDR3 DNA reads TGTGCCTGGAGCATCTTATCTGGCGGCTATGGCTACACCTTC. This gives the protein CAWSILSGGYGYTF.

The rearrangement links TRBV4-1 to TRBJ2-5; tentatively, D is TRBD2 (5 bases). V lost 0 bases to trimming and J lost 0 bases, with 11 bases between them. This CDR3 comprises 16 residues. CDR1 and CDR2 (germline): MGHRA, YSYEKL. The CDR3 reads CASSQEGGSNQETQYF. CDR3 DNA sequence: TGCGCCAGCAGCCAAGAAGGTGGGAGCAACCAAGAGACCCAGTACTTC.

CDR3 bases: TGTGCCAGCAGGGATGGGGGCAATTACATCGAGCAGTACTTC. Translated: CASRDGGNYIEQYF. V is TRBV28 and J is TRBJ2-7, with a tentative D call TRBD1 (6 bases). The CDR3 runs to 14 residues. Per germline, CDR1 MDHEN and CDR2 SYDVKM. The V gene lost 6 bases and the J gene lost 6 bases, with 18 bases spanning the gap.

The chain employs TRBV7-9 and TRBJ2-1; 12 bases align to TRBD2. From germline, CDR1 is SEHNR and CDR2 FQNEAQ (reference sequence). The CDR3 is made up of 19 amino acids. The ends lost 4 bases at V and 5 bases at J; junction bases unmatched: 15. The CDR3 loop reads CASSYPIALAGGLNNEQFF. DNA of the CDR3: TGTGCCAGCAGCTATCCGATAGCACTAGCGGGAGGTCTAAACAATGAGCAGTTCTTC. The full variable domain, with the rest looked up from reference TRBV7-9 and TRBJ2-1, is DTGVSQNPRHKITKRGQNVTFRCDPISEHNRLYWYRQTLGQGPEFLTYFQNEAQLEKSRLLSDRFSAERPKGSFSTLEIQRTEQGDSAMYLCASSYPIALAGGLNNEQFFGPGTRLTVL.

The chain carries TRBV5-1 and TRBJ2-5; D call uncertain. V lost 4 bases and J lost 2, with 15 bases in between. The germline V gene has CDR1 SGHRS and CDR2 YFSETQ. This CDR3 has 15 residues. The CDR3 sequence is CASSGIKGLQETQYF. CDR3 bases: TGCGCCAGCAGCGGAATTAAGGGATTACAAGAGACCCAGTACTTC.

This sequence joins TRBV15 and TRBJ1-1; TRBD1 is a possible D gene (5 bases). The CDR3 has 14 amino acids. V gave up 3 bases and J gave up 5 bases, with 13 bases separating them. Germline CDR1 and CDR2: LNHNV and YYDKDF (reference sequence). CDR3 loop: CATSSFGARTEAFF. CDR3 sequence (DNA): TGTGCCACCAGCAGCTTCGGGGCGAGGACTGAAGCTTTCTTT.

The rearrangement uses TRBV4-1 and TRBJ2-5; D is unresolved. The germline CDR1 and CDR2 sequences are MGHRA and YSYEKL. Trimming pared 1 base from V and 7 bases from J, leaving 16 bases between. This CDR3 is built from 15 residues. In DNA form, the CDR3 reads TGCGCCAGCAGCCAAGTATGGACGGCCATGGGGACCCAGTACTTC. This gives the protein CASSQVWTAMGTQYF.

This clone is a singleton in its sample. This chain uses TRBV7-2 with TRBJ1-2; 11 bases agree with TRBD1. Germline-derived CDR1 and CDR2 are SGHTA and FQGNSA. With V trimmed by 5 bases and J by 5 bases, 7 bases remained unmatched. The CDR3 has 15 amino acids. CDR3 in DNA: TGTGCCAGCAGCCCCGGGACAGGGGGTCGGTATGGCTACACCTTC. Translation gives CASSPGTGGRYGYTF.

The genes are TRBV7-8 and TRBJ2-7; unclear D gene. The CDR3 extends over 14 amino acids. CDR1 is SGHVS, CDR2 FQNEAQ, per germline. The V and J ends lost 2 bases and 0 bases respectively, with 8 bases between them. CDR3 region: CASSLKWSSYEQYF. The CDR3 DNA reads TGTGCCAGCAGCTTAAAATGGAGCTCCTACGAGCAGTACTTC.

This clone was counted once. This sequence joins TRBV4-1 and TRBJ1-4; D is unresolved. V was trimmed by 6 bases and J by 4 bases, leaving 9 bases between them. CDR1 and CDR2 from the germline V gene are MGHRA and YSYEKL. The CDR3 runs to 13 residues. The CDR3 spells CASRVAGNEKLFF. The CDR3 DNA sequence: TGCGCCAGCAGGGTGGCAGGTAATGAAAAACTGTTTTTT.

V is TRBV4-3 and J is TRBJ2-3; 16 nucleotides align to TRBD2. Looked up from germline, CDR1 is LGHNA and CDR2 is YSLEER. This CDR3 has 22 residues. Losses at the gene ends were 1 base for V and 2 bases for J; bases not matched to a gene: 15. This CDR3 is CASSQGPRGLAGGPGFTDTQYF. The DNA of the CDR3 is TGCGCCAGCAGCCAAGGCCCCCGGGGACTAGCGGGAGGGCCGGGGTTCACAGATACGCAGTATTTT.